This TCR beta chain was observed in a study of T cells after yellow fever vaccination. This CDR3 is 17 amino acids long. CDR1 and CDR2 (germline): LGHNA, YSLEER. V shed 0 bases and J shed 3 bases, with 17 bases lying between them. This clonotype was seen more than once but under ten times. Production of TCR cDNA was by 5'RACE template switching, which also added a universal primer site and UMIs. TCRdb fed the 5' RACE reads into MiXCR, producing one record per CDR3 protein. The sample has 150,000 to 200,000 distinct CDR3 sequences, approximately 10% seen once. This chain connects TRBV4-3 to TRBJ1-2; TRBD1 is a possible D gene (5 bases). Sequenced material: CD8+ T cells sorted from PBMCs, taken 15 days after the yellow fever booster vaccination. The sequence was obtained from a man younger than 35 who received the YFV17D yellow fever vaccine. CDR3 residues: CASSQDRVTALYYGYTF. CDR3 coding DNA: TGCGCCAGCAGCCAAGACAGGGTGACAGCCCTATACTATGGCTACACCTTC.